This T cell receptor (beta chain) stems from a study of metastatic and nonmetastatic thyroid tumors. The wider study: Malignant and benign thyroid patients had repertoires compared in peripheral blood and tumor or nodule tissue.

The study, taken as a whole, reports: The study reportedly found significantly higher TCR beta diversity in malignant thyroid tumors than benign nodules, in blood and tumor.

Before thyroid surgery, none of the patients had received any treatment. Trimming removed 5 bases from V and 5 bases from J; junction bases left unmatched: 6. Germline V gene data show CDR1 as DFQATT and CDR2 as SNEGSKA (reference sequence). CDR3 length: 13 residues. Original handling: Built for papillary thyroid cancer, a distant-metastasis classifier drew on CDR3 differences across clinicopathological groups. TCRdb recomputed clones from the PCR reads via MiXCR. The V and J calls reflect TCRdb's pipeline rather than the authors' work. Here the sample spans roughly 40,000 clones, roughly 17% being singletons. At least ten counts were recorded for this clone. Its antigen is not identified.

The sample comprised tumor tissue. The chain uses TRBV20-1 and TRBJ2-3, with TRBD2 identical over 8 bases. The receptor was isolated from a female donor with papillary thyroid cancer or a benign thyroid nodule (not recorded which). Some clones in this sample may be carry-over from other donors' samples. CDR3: CSAGYSGRDTQYF. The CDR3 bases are TGCAGTGCTGGATACAGCGGGAGAGATACGCAGTATTTT.